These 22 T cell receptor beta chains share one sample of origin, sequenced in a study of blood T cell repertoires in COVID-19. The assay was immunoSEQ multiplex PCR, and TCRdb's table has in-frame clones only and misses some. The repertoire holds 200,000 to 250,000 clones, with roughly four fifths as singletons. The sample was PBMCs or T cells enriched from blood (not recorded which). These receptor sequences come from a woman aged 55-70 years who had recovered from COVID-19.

The CDR3 loop is CSARSENSYNEQFF. The CDR3 region has the DNA TGCAGCGCCCGTAGCGAGAACTCCTACAATGAGCAGTTCTTC. The chain uses TRBV29-1 and TRBJ2-1; weak D call: TRBD2 (5 bases). In germline, CDR1 is SQVTM, CDR2 ANQGSEA. Trimming pared 7 bases from V and 0 bases from J, leaving 13 bases between. The CDR3 runs to 14 residues.

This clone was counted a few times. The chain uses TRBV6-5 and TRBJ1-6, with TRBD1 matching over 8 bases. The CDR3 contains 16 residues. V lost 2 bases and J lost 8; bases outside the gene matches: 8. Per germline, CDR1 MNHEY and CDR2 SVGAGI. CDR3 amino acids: CASSYDGQGFYSPLHF. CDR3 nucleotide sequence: TGTGCCAGCAGTTACGACGGACAGGGTTTTTATTCACCCCTCCACTTT.

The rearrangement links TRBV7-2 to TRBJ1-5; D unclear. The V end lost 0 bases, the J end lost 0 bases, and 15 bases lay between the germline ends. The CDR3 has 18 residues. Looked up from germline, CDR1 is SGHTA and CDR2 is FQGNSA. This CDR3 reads CASSLATRLRYSNQPQHF. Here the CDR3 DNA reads TGTGCCAGCAGCTTAGCAACCCGCCTGAGGTATAGCAATCAGCCCCAGCATTTT.

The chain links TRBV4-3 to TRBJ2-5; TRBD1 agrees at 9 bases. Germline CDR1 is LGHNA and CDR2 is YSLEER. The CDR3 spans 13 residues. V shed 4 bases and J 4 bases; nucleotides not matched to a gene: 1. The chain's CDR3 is CASSRGQGETQYF. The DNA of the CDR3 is TGCGCCAGCAGCCGGGGACAGGGAGAGACCCAGTACTTC.

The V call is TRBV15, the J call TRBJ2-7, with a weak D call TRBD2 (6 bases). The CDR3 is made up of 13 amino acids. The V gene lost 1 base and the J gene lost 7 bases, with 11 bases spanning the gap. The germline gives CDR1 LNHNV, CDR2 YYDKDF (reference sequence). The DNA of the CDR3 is TGTGCCACCAGCAGAGCGGGTGCGGGAGAGCAGTACTTC. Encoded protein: CATSRAGAGEQYF.

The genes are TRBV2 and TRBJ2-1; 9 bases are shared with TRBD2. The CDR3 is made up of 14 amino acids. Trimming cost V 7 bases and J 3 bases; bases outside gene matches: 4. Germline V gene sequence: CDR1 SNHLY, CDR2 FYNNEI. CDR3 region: CASIRTSDYNEQFF. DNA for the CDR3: TGTGCCAGCATCCGGACTAGCGACTACAATGAGCAGTTCTTC.

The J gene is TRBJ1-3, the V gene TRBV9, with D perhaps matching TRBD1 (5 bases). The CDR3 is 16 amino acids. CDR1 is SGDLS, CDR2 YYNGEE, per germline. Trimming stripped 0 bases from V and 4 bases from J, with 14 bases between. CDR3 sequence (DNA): TGTGCCAGCAGCGTAGATCCATCAGGGCCCGGAAACACCATATATTTT. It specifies CASSVDPSGPGNTIYF.

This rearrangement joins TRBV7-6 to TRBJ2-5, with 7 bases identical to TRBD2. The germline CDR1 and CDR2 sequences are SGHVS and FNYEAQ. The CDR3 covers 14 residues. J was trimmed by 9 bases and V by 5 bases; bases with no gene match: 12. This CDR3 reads CASSPREGGAPQYF. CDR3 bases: TGTGCCAGCAGCCCTAGGGAGGGAGGGGCCCCCCAGTACTTC.

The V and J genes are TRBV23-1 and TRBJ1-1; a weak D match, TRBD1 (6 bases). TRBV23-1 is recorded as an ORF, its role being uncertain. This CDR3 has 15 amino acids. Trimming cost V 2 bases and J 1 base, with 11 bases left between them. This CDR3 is CASSQPDSQNTEAFF. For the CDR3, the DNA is TGCGCCAGCAGTCAACCGGACAGCCAGAACACTGAAGCTTTCTTT.

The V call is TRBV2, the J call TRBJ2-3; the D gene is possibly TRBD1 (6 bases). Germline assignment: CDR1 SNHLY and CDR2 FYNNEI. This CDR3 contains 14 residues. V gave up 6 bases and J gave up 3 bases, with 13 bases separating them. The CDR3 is CASRADQGTDTQYF. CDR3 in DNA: TGTGCCAGCAGAGCGGACCAGGGGACAGATACGCAGTATTTT.

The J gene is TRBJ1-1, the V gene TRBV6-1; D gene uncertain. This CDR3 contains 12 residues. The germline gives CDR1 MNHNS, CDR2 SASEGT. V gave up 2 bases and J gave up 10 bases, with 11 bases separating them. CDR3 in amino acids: CASSEYGVGAFF. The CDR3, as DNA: TGTGCCAGCAGTGAATACGGGGTTGGAGCTTTCTTT.

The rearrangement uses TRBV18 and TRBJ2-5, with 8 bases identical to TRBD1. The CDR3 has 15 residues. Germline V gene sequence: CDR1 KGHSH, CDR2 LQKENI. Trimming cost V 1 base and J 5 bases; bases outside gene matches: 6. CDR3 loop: CASSPLGTGGETQYF. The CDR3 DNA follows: TGTGCCAGCTCACCACTAGGGACAGGCGGGGAGACCCAGTACTTC.

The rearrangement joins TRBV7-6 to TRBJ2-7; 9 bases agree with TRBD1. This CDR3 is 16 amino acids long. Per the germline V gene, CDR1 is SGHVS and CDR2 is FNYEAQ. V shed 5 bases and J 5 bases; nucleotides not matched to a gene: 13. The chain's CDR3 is CASSDEIGTGSHEQYF. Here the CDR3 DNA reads TGTGCCAGCAGCGATGAGATCGGGACAGGGAGCCACGAGCAGTACTTC. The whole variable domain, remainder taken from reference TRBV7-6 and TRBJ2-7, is GAGVSQSPRYKVTKRGQDVALRCDPISGHVSLYWYRQALGQGPEFLTYFNYEAQQDKSGLPNDRFSAERPEGSISTLTIQRTEQRDSAMYRCASSDEIGTGSHEQYFGPGTRLTVT.

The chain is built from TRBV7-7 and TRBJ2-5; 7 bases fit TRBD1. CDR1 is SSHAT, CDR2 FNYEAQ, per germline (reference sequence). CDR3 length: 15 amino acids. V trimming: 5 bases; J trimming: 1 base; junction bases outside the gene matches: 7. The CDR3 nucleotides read TGTGCCAGCAGCCCGACAGGGATCCCCCAAGAGACCCAGTACTTC. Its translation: CASSPTGIPQETQYF.

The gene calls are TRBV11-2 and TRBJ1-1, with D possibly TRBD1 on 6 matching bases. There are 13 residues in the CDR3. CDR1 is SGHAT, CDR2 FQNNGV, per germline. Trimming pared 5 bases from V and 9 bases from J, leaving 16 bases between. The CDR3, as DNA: TGTGCCAGCAGCCTTACAGGGCCGGGAAAAGCTTTCTTT. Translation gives CASSLTGPGKAFF.

The CDR3 DNA reads TGTGCCAGCAGCCCCCCCCGACTGACAGGGCACACAGATACGCAGTATTTT. Encoded protein: CASSPPRLTGHTDTQYF. The rearrangement joins TRBV13 to TRBJ2-3, with TRBD1 matching 7 bases. This CDR3 region has 17 residues. CDR1 is PRHDT and CDR2 is FYEKMQ in the germline V gene (reference sequence). The ends lost 5 bases at V and 2 bases at J; junction bases unmatched: 13.

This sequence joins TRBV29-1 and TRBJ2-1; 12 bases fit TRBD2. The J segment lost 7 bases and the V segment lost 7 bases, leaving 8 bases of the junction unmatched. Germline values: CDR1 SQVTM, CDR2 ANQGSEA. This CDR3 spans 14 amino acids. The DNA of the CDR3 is TGCAGCGGGACGGGACTAGCGGGCCGAAATGAGCAGTTCTTC. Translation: CSGTGLAGRNEQFF.

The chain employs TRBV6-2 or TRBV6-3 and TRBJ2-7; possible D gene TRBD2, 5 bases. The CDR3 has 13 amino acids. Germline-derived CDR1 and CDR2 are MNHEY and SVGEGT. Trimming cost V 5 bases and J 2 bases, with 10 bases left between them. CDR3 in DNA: TGTGCCAGCAGTAAGGACTGGCCCTACGAGCAGTACTTC. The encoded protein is CASSKDWPYEQYF.

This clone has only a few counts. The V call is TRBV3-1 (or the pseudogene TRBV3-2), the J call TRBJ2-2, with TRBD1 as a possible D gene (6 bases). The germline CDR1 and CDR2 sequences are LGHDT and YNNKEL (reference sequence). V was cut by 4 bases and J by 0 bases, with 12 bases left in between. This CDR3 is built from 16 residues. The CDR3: CASSPAGTSNTGELFF. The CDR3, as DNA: TGTGCCAGCAGCCCTGCAGGGACATCGAACACCGGGGAGCTGTTTTTT.

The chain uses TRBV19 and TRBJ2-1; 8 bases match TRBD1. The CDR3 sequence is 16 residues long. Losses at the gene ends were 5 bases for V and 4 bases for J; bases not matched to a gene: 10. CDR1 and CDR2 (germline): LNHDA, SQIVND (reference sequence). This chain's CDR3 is CASSPRPTGVYNEQFF. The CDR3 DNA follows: TGTGCCAGTAGTCCAAGACCGACAGGGGTTTACAATGAGCAGTTCTTC.

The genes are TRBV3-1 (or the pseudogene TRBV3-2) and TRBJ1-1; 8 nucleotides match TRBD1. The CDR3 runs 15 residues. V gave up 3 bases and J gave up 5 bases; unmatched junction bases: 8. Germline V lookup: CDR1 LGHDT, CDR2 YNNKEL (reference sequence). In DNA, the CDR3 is TGTGCCAGCAGCCAGCAGGACAGGGTGGGAACTGAAGCTTTCTTT. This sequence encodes CASSQQDRVGTEAFF.

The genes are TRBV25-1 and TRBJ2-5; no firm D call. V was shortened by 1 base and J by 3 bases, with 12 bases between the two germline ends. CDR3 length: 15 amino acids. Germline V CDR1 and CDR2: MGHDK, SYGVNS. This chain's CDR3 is CASSEWQASKETQYF. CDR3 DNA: TGTGCCAGCAGTGAATGGCAGGCGAGCAAAGAGACCCAGTACTTC.